This record covers a single T cell receptor beta chain. This entry belongs to a study of blood T cell repertoires in COVID-19. Clones were read by immunoSEQ multiplex PCR, and TCRdb kept only the in-frame ones, dropping some. This table holds just under 60,000 clones, around four fifths found once. The TCR originated in an elderly man with acute or convalescent COVID-19. Sequenced material: peripheral blood.

CDR3 sequence: CAWSVQGPGNTIYF. CDR3 in DNA: TGTGCCTGGAGTGTACAGGGTCCCGGAAACACCATATATTTT. The chain combines TRBV30 with TRBJ1-3, with TRBD1 as a possible D gene (6 bases). V was cut by 0 bases and J by 4 bases, with 10 bases left in between. The CDR3 runs to 14 residues. CDR1 GTSNPN and CDR2 SVGIG come from the germline V gene (reference sequence).